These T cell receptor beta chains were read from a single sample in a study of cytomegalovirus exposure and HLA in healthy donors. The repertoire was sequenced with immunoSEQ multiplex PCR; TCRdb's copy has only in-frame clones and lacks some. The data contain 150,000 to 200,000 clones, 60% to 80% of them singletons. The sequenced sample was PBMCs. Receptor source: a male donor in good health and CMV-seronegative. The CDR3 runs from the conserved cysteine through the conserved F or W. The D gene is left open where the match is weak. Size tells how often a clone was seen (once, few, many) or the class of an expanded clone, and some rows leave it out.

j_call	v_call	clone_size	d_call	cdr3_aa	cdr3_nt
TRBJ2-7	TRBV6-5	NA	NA	CASTTTAGQEQYF	TGTGCCAGCACCACAACGGCGGGGCAGGAGCAGTACTTC
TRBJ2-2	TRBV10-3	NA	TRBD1	CAISEPGQGSTGELFF	TGTGCCATCAGTGAGCCCGGACAGGGCAGCACCGGGGAGCTGTTTTTT
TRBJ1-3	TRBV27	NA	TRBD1	CASSLTGVGNTIYF	TGTGCCAGCAGTCTTACAGGGGTTGGAAACACCATATATTTT
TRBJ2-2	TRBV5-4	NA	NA	CASSPYTGELFF	TGTGCCAGCAGCCCATACACCGGGGAGCTGTTTTTT
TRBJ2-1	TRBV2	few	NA	CASSEAAFFEQFF	TGTGCCAGCAGTGAAGCGGCTTTTTTTGAGCAGTTCTTC
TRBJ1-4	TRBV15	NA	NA	CATSRGLGATNEKLFF	TGTGCCACCAGCAGAGGTCTTGGAGCAACTAATGAAAAACTGTTTTTT
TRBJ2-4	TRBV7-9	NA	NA	CASSFAPGRLGIQYF	TGTGCCAGCAGCTTCGCTCCAGGCAGGTTGGGCATTCAGTACTTC
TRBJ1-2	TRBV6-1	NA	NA	CASSEGPSSEPRVF	TGTGCCAGCAGTGAAGGGCCCAGCTCGGAGCCTCGGGTCTTC
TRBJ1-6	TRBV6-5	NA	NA	CATLPTGYRAGPLHF	TGTGCCACCCTACCGACGGGGTACAGGGCTGGGCCCCTCCACTTT
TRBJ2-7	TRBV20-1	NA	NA	CSADMGEQYF	TGCAGTGCTGACATGGGCGAGCAGTACTTC
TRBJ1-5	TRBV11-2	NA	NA	CASSLEGGGGNQPQHF	TGTGCCAGCAGCTTAGAGGGGGGGGGAGGCAATCAGCCCCAGCATTTT
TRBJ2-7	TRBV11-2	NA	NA	CASSSAGSGSYEQYF	TGTGCCAGCAGTTCCGCGGGTAGCGGCTCCTACGAGCAGTACTTC
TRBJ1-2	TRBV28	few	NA	CASSSETRGYTF	TGTGCCAGCAGTTCCGAAACTAGGGGCTACACCTTC
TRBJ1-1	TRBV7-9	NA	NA	CASSLSGERGTSNTEAFF	TGTGCCAGCAGCTTATCGGGCGAGCGGGGAACCTCGAACACTGAAGCTTTCTTT
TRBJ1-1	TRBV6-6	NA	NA	CASSRRVTEAFF	TGTGCCAGCAGCCGACGGGTCACTGAAGCTTTCTTT
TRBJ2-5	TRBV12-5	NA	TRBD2	CASGLAGGRPAQETQYF	TGTGCTAGTGGCCTAGCGGGGGGCCGCCCGGCACAAGAGACCCAGTACTTC
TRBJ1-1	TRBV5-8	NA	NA	CASSLSSMNTEAFF	TGTGCCAGCAGCTTGTCGAGCATGAACACTGAAGCTTTCTTT
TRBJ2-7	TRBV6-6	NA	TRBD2	CASSTLIAGGPYEQYF	TGTGCCAGCAGTACCCTCATAGCGGGAGGGCCCTACGAGCAGTACTTC
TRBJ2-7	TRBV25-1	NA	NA	CASSESPSTGTYEQYF	TGTGCCAGCAGTGAATCCCCTTCGACAGGTACCTACGAGCAGTACTTC
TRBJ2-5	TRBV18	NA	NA	CASSRRGTGHQETQYF	TGTGCCAGCTCACGAAGGGGCACCGGACACCAAGAGACCCAGTACTTC
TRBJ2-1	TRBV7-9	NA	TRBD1	CASSLAGTGYEQFF	TGTGCCAGCAGCTTAGCCGGGACAGGATATGAGCAGTTCTTC
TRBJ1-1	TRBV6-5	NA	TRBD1	CASSYATGTGCPAFF	TGTGCCAGCAGTTACGCAACCGGGACAGGGTGTCCCGCTTTCTTT
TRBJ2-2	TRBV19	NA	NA	CASTTLAGVTNTGELFF	TGTGCCAGCACAACCCTCGCAGGGGTGACGAACACCGGGGAGCTGTTTTTT
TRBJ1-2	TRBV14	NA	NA	CASTPGPGNYGYTF	TGTGCCAGCACGCCAGGACCAGGGAACTATGGCTACACCTTC
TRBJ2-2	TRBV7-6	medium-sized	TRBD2	CASSLVAGGTTGELFF	TGTGCCAGCAGCTTAGTAGCGGGGGGCACTACCGGGGAGCTGTTTTTT
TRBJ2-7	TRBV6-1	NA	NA	CASTRQTVSYEQYF	TGTGCCAGCACCAGGCAGACAGTCTCCTACGAGCAGTACTTC
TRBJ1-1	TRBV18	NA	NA	CASSPPLPDTEAFF	TGTGCCAGCTCACCACCGCTGCCGGACACTGAAGCTTTCTTT
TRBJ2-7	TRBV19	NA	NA	CASKAGKDEQYF	TGTGCCAGTAAGGCAGGAAAAGACGAGCAGTACTTC